A single sample is the source of the 10 T cell receptor beta chains below, sequenced in a study of shared clonotypes between healthy human individuals (dated by TCRdb to 2019 to 2021). The library was built by means of the immunoSEQ multiplex PCR assay. Not all clones reach the TCRdb copy of this immuneACCESS table, which keeps in-frame sequences only. Checked studies attribute under half of the gap to unresolved V genes and leave the rest unexplained. This sample gives about 1.1 million clones in total; approximately 80% of them show up just once. Of the sample, approximately 0.56% falls within the top ten clones. What was sequenced was memory CD4+ T cells from PBMCs. What the cell subset or site label conveys for this sample: CD45RA-negative fraction. These receptors originate from a man younger than 35 in good health. Some clones in this sample may be carry-over from other donors' samples.

V and J are TRBV5-4 and TRBJ2-3; D may be TRBD1 or TRBD2 (5 bases each). In germline, CDR1 is SGHNT, CDR2 YYREEE (reference sequence). The V and J ends lost 4 bases and 1 base respectively, with 13 bases between them. The CDR3 is made up of 15 amino acids. CDR3: CASSPLRGGTDTQYF. The CDR3 DNA sequence: TGTGCCAGCAGCCCCCTTCGGGGCGGCACAGATACGCAGTATTTT.

The chain joins TRBV29-1 to TRBJ2-7, with a possible D match to TRBD2 (6 bases). The germline V gene encodes CDR1 SQVTM and CDR2 ANQGSEA. CDR3 length equals 12 residues. V was shortened by 5 bases and J by 6 bases, with 14 bases between the two germline ends. The CDR3 region is CSVRGNPGEQYF. The CDR3 DNA reads TGCAGCGTTCGGGGGAACCCCGGCGAGCAGTACTTC.

The V and J genes are TRBV19 and TRBJ2-6; D is undetermined. The CDR3 is made up of 15 amino acids. Trimming removed 5 bases at V and 0 bases at J, with 8 bases between. Germline V gives CDR1 LNHDA, CDR2 SQIVND (reference sequence). CDR3 DNA: TGTGCCAGTAGTTTCGACGGCTCTGGGGCCAACGTCCTGACTTTC. It encodes CASSFDGSGANVLTF.

The chain couples TRBV19 to TRBJ1-1; tentative D call: TRBD1 (6 bases). Germline V CDR1 and CDR2: LNHDA, SQIVND (reference sequence). V shed 3 bases and J shed 1 base, with 12 bases lying between them. The CDR3 spans 15 residues. The CDR3: CASSMDRRWNTEAFF. The CDR3 DNA reads TGTGCCAGTAGTATGGACAGAAGGTGGAACACTGAAGCTTTCTTT.

This clone has a handful of counts. The chain uses TRBV11-2 and TRBJ1-2; unclear D gene. V lost 1 base to trimming and J lost 1 base, with 7 bases between them. Germline CDR1 and CDR2: SGHAT and FQNNGV. The length of the CDR3 is 14 residues. The DNA of the CDR3 is TGTGCCAGCAGCTTAGGCTGGGGTAACTATGGCTACACCTTC. Residues: CASSLGWGNYGYTF.

The V and J genes are TRBV7-2 and TRBJ2-3; 9 bases are shared with TRBD2. Germline CDR1 is SGHTA and CDR2 is FQGNSA. V was pared by 3 bases and J by 3 bases, with 10 bases of the junction left unmatched. The CDR3 covers 17 residues. The CDR3 reads CASSFRPSGTLTDTQYF. CDR3 DNA sequence: TGTGCCAGCAGCTTTAGGCCTAGCGGGACACTTACAGATACGCAGTATTTT.

The chain carries TRBV5-1 and TRBJ2-7; the match to TRBD2 covers 7 bases. Unmatched junction bases numbered 19, after V lost 4 bases and J lost 12 bases. Germline assignment: CDR1 SGHRS and CDR2 YFSETQ. The CDR3 totals 15 residues. For the CDR3, the DNA is TGCGCCAGCAGCCCTAAGGGGAGCGGGGAAAGGGAAGTGTACTTC. Amino acid sequence: CASSPKGSGEREVYF.

The CDR3 DNA reads TGTGCCAGCAGTCAGGGCAACTACGAGCAGTACTTC. This sequence encodes CASSQGNYEQYF. V and J are TRBV28 and TRBJ2-7; weak D call: TRBD1 (5 bases). The germline gives CDR1 MDHEN, CDR2 SYDVKM. The CDR3 totals 12 residues. Between the trimmed V and J ends, which lost 5 bases and 3 bases, there was a span of 8 bases.

This clone was seen more than once but under ten times. V gene TRBV29-1 combines with J gene TRBJ1-1; TRBD1 matches 7 bases. Germline V gene lookup returns CDR1 SQVTM and CDR2 ANQGSEA. V was pared by 7 bases and J by 4 bases, with 12 bases of the junction left unmatched. This CDR3 spans 14 amino acids. The CDR3 sequence is CSARGLAGGTEAFF. The CDR3 region has the DNA TGCAGCGCCAGAGGATTAGCAGGGGGCACTGAAGCTTTCTTT.

The rearrangement links TRBV7-9 to TRBJ1-2; TRBD1 might be the D (6 bases). Germline values: CDR1 SEHNR, CDR2 FQNEAQ (reference sequence). V was trimmed by 1 base and J by 3 bases, leaving 12 bases between them. CDR3 length equals 15 residues. CDR3 loop: CASSLGQGLDYGYTF. DNA of the CDR3: TGTGCCAGCAGCTTAGGTCAGGGGTTAGACTATGGCTACACCTTC.